A selection of T cell receptor beta chains follows, all from one sample in a study of cytomegalovirus exposure and HLA in healthy donors. Generated by immunoSEQ multiplex PCR, the TCRdb table keeps only in-frame clones and is missing some. The data show 220,000 or so clones, 65% to 85% seen once. Sequenced material: PBMCs. These receptors came from a woman in her 30s in good health and CMV-seropositive. Each CDR3 is given with its conserved first and last residue. A D gene is named only where the DNA matches it firmly. The size entry is marked missing in some rows and otherwise reads once, few, many or a size class.

abundance: -
j_gene: TRBJ2-5
d_gene: TRBD1
v_gene: TRBV2
CDR3aa: CASSEGTVQETQYF
CDR3nt: TGTGCCAGCAGCGAAGGGACAGTGCAAGAGACCCAGTACTTC

abundance: -
j_gene: TRBJ1-2
d_gene: -
v_gene: TRBV12-5
CDR3aa: CATRAGAPLWGYTF
CDR3nt: TGTGCTACGAGGGCAGGGGCCCCGCTATGGGGCTACACCTTC

abundance: -
j_gene: TRBJ1-2
d_gene: -
v_gene: TRBV4-2
CDR3aa: CASSQGIGDKRGYGYTF
CDR3nt: TGTGCCAGCAGCCAAGGGATTGGGGATAAGCGAGGATATGGCTACACCTTC

abundance: -
j_gene: TRBJ1-1
d_gene: -
v_gene: TRBV19
CDR3aa: CASSIRATEAFF
CDR3nt: TGTGCCAGTAGTATTCGGGCGACTGAAGCTTTCTTT

abundance: -
j_gene: TRBJ1-4
d_gene: -
v_gene: TRBV29-1
CDR3aa: CSVRAEGNEKLFF
CDR3nt: TGCAGCGTAAGGGCCGAGGGTAATGAAAAACTGTTTTTT

abundance: once
j_gene: TRBJ2-1
d_gene: -
v_gene: TRBV15
CDR3aa: CATSSGFGVYNEQFF
CDR3nt: TGTGCCACCAGCAGTGGATTTGGCGTGTACAATGAGCAGTTCTTC

abundance: -
j_gene: TRBJ1-5
d_gene: -
v_gene: TRBV30
CDR3aa: CAWSRQGNQPQHF
CDR3nt: TGTGCCTGGAGTCGGCAGGGAAATCAGCCCCAGCATTTT

abundance: once
j_gene: TRBJ1-1
d_gene: -
v_gene: TRBV7-9
CDR3aa: CASSPQGAEAFF
CDR3nt: TGTGCCAGCAGCCCTCAGGGAGCTGAAGCTTTCTTT

abundance: -
j_gene: TRBJ1-5
d_gene: TRBD1
v_gene: TRBV27
CDR3aa: CASSPTGVHSNQPQHF
CDR3nt: TGTGCCAGCAGTCCGACAGGGGTTCATAGCAATCAGCCCCAGCATTTT

abundance: -
j_gene: TRBJ2-5
d_gene: TRBD2
v_gene: TRBV5-1
CDR3aa: CASSSISGRGETQYF
CDR3nt: TGCGCCAGCAGCTCAATTTCAGGGAGGGGAGAGACCCAGTACTTC

abundance: -
j_gene: TRBJ2-3
d_gene: TRBD2
v_gene: TRBV6-5
CDR3aa: CASSRGLGSQYF
CDR3nt: TGTGCCAGCAGTAGGGGACTAGGTTCGCAGTATTTT

abundance: -
j_gene: TRBJ2-7
d_gene: -
v_gene: TRBV30
CDR3aa: CAWSVIRYEQYF
CDR3nt: TGTGCCTGGAGTGTAATAAGATACGAGCAGTACTTC

abundance: -
j_gene: TRBJ1-2
d_gene: TRBD1
v_gene: TRBV27
CDR3aa: CASTRTGGYGYTF
CDR3nt: TGTGCCAGCACCCGGACAGGGGGCTATGGCTACACCTTC

abundance: once
j_gene: TRBJ1-5
d_gene: -
v_gene: TRBV18
CDR3aa: CASSQSQGTNQPQHF
CDR3nt: TGTGCCAGCTCACAATCCCAAGGCACTAATCAGCCCCAGCATTTT

abundance: few
j_gene: TRBJ1-5
d_gene: TRBD1
v_gene: TRBV19
CDR3aa: CASSWANRGEGQPQHF
CDR3nt: TGTGCCAGTAGTTGGGCAAACAGGGGAGAAGGCCAGCCCCAGCATTTT

abundance: -
j_gene: TRBJ1-1
d_gene: TRBD1
v_gene: TRBV27
CDR3aa: CASSPSRTGGWREAFF
CDR3nt: TGTGCCAGCAGTCCCTCTCGGACAGGGGGCTGGCGTGAAGCTTTCTTT

abundance: once
j_gene: TRBJ2-6
d_gene: -
v_gene: TRBV30
CDR3aa: CAWSRALGANVLTF
CDR3nt: TGTGCCTGGAGTCGGGCTCTCGGGGCCAACGTCCTGACTTTC

abundance: -
j_gene: TRBJ1-1
d_gene: -
v_gene: TRBV5-1
CDR3aa: CASSFTGNTEAFF
CDR3nt: TGCGCCAGCAGCTTCACAGGGAACACTGAAGCTTTCTTT

abundance: -
j_gene: TRBJ1-1
d_gene: TRBD1
v_gene: TRBV6-6
CDR3aa: CASSQDREGTEAFF
CDR3nt: TGTGCCAGCTCACAAGACAGGGAGGGCACTGAAGCTTTCTTT

abundance: once
j_gene: TRBJ1-5
d_gene: -
v_gene: TRBV15
CDR3aa: CATSRATVSNQPQHF
CDR3nt: TGTGCCACCAGCAGAGCCACCGTAAGCAATCAGCCCCAGCATTTT

abundance: -
j_gene: TRBJ1-4
d_gene: -
v_gene: TRBV30
CDR3aa: CAISNEKLFF
CDR3nt: TGTGCCATCTCTAATGAAAAACTGTTTTTT

abundance: many
j_gene: TRBJ2-7
d_gene: TRBD2
v_gene: TRBV4-1
CDR3aa: CASSQEGPSGSYEQYF
CDR3nt: TGCGCCAGCAGCCAAGAAGGACCTAGCGGCTCCTACGAGCAGTACTTC

abundance: -
j_gene: TRBJ2-7
d_gene: TRBD1
v_gene: TRBV13
CDR3aa: CASSFIPGTGAYEQYF
CDR3nt: TGTGCCAGCAGCTTCATCCCCGGGACAGGAGCCTACGAGCAGTACTTC

abundance: few
j_gene: TRBJ2-7
d_gene: -
v_gene: TRBV30
CDR3aa: CAWSARQHLPYF
CDR3nt: TGTGCCTGGAGCGCCCGACAGCACCTCCCGTACTTC

abundance: -
j_gene: TRBJ1-2
d_gene: -
v_gene: TRBV7-2
CDR3aa: CASSLPNYGYTF
CDR3nt: TGTGCCAGCAGCTTACCAAACTATGGCTACACCTTC

abundance: -
j_gene: TRBJ2-5
d_gene: -
v_gene: TRBV11-2
CDR3aa: CASSLVSGLQETQYF
CDR3nt: TGTGCCAGCAGCTTAGTTTCTGGCCTCCAAGAGACCCAGTACTTC

abundance: -
j_gene: TRBJ2-7
d_gene: -
v_gene: TRBV9
CDR3aa: CASSREGLHEQYF
CDR3nt: TGTGCCAGCAGCCGCGAGGGTCTCCACGAGCAGTACTTC

abundance: -
j_gene: TRBJ1-1
d_gene: -
v_gene: TRBV5-1
CDR3aa: CASSLAPTGIEAFF
CDR3nt: TGCGCCAGCAGCTTGGCCCCTACAGGAATTGAAGCTTTCTTT

abundance: -
j_gene: TRBJ1-1
d_gene: -
v_gene: TRBV5-1
CDR3aa: CASSLESPFGEAFF
CDR3nt: TGCGCCAGCAGCCTTGAGAGTCCTTTTGGGGAAGCTTTCTTT

abundance: -
j_gene: TRBJ1-5
d_gene: -
v_gene: TRBV6-5
CDR3aa: CASSHNRDQPQHF
CDR3nt: TGTGCCAGCAGCCATAACAGGGATCAGCCCCAGCATTTT